This paragraph reports one T cell receptor beta chain. The antigen is undetermined. The record originates from a study of beta chain features in type 1 diabetes. Across the study: Age, gender, cell numbers and subset yield matched between patients and controls.

Staining for CD45RO/CCR7/CD25/CD127/CD95/CD27 allowed sorting of CD4+ naive, central memory, regulatory and stem cell-like memory cells. The sequenced template was cDNA made from the entire isolated RNA. Approximately 3.6 million reads, on average, came from each naive, central memory and regulatory T cell sample. The repertoire was sequenced with immunoSEQ multiplex PCR; TCRdb's copy has only in-frame clones and lacks some. This sample yields 200,000 to 250,000 clones, of which approximately 13% are seen a single time; 0.015% to 0.02% belongs to the top ten. Broader study findings: Shorter TCRB CDR3s, moderately but significantly so, were found in Type 1 diabetes patients in all four CD4+ subsets. The analysis here could not establish whether HLA type shapes TCRB rearrangement.

Germline assignment: CDR1 SGHTA and CDR2 FQGNSA. Trimming shortened V by 2 bases and J by 9 bases, and 8 bases separated the two germline ends. CDR3 length: 12 amino acids. The clonotype comes from a man aged 25-40 years with type 1 diabetes. Sequencing input: naive CD4+ T cells from blood. The rearrangement links TRBV7-2 to TRBJ2-1; D is uncertain. The CDR3 DNA is TGTGCCAGCAGCTTAATGGCTCCTGAGCAGTTCTTC. This gives the protein CASSLMAPEQFF.